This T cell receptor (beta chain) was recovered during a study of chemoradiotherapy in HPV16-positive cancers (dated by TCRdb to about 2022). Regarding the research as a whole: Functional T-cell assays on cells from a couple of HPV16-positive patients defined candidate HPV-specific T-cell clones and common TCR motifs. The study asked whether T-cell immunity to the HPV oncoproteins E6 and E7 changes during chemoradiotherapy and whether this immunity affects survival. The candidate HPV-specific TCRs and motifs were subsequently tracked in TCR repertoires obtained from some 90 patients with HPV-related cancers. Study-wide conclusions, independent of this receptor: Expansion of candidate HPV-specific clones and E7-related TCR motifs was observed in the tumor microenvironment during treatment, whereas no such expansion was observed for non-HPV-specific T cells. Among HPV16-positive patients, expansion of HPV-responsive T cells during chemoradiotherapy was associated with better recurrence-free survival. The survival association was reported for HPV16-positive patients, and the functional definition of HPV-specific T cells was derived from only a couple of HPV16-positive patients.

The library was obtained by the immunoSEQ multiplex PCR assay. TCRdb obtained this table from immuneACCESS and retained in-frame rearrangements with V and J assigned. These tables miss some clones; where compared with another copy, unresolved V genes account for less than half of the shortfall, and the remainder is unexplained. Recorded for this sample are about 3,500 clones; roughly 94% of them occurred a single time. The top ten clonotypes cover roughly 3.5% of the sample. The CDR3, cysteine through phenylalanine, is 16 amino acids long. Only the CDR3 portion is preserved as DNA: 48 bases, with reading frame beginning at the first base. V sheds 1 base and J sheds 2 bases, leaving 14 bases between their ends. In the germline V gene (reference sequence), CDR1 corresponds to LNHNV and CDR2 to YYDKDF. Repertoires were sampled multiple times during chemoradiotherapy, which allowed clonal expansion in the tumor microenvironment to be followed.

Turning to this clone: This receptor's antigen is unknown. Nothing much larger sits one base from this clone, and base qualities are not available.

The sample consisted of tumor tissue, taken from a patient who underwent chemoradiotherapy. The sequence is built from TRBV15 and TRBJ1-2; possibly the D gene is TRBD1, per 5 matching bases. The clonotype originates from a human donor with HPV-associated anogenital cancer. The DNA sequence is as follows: TGTGCCACCAGCAGAGGGCAGGGTCAGAGAAACTATGGCTACACCTTC. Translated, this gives CATSRGQGQRNYGYTF. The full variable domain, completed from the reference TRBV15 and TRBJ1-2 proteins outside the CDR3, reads DAMVIQNPRYQVTQFGKPVTLSCSQTLNHNVMYWYQQKSSQAPKLLFHYYDKDFNNEADTPDNFQSRRPNTSFCFLDIRSPGLGDTAMYLCATSRGQGQRNYGYTFGSGTRLTVV.